This T cell receptor beta chain comes out of a study of cytomegalovirus exposure and HLA in healthy donors. Overall study results and limits: Association of a missense DCLRE1C variant with TCR beta V- and J-gene trimming was reported in a later analysis. The study labeled more than 150 TCR beta chains cytomegalovirus-associated. The study carried out a later analysis of TCR beta sequences. It associated 15,000 to 20,000 of them with specific HLA alleles at a false discovery rate of 0.05.

As for this clone: Antigen specificity is unknown.

A multiplex PCR was run with 60 Vbeta primers and 13 Jbeta primers. Only in-frame clones appear in the TCRdb table, and some are missing; sequencing was by immunoSEQ multiplex PCR. The repertoire includes roughly 150,000 clones, around 83% of them detected once, and 0.96% sits in the top ten. Losses at the gene ends were 0 bases for V and 2 bases for J; bases not matched to a gene: 0. The germline V gene encodes CDR1 MNHEY and CDR2 SMNVEV (reference sequence). This CDR3 comprises 14 residues. The receptor comes from a girl aged 2 to 9 in good health and CMV-seropositive. Material for sequencing was PBMCs. The chain is built from TRBV27 and TRBJ2-5, with 7 positions matching TRBD1. The CDR3: CASSLSGQQETQYF. The CDR3 DNA sequence: TGTGCCAGCAGTTTATCGGGACAGCAAGAGACCCAGTACTTC.